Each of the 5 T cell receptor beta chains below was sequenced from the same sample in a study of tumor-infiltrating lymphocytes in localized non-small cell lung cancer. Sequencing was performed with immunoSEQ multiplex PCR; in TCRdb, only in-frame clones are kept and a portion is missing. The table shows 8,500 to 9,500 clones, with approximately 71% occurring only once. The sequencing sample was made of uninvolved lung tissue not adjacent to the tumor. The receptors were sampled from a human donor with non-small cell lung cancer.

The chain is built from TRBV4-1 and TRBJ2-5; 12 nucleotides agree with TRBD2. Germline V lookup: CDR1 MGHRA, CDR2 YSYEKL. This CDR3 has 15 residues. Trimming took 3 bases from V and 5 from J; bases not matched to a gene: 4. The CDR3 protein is CASSQTSGSRETQYF. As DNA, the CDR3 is TGCGCCAGCAGCCAGACTAGCGGGAGCCGGGAGACCCAGTACTTC.

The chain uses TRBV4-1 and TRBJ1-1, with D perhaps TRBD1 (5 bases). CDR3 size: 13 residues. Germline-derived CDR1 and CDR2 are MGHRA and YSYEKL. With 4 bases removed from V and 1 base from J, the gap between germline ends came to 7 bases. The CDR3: CASSLGGNTEAFF. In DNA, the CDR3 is TGCGCCAGCAGCCTCGGGGGGAACACTGAAGCTTTCTTT.

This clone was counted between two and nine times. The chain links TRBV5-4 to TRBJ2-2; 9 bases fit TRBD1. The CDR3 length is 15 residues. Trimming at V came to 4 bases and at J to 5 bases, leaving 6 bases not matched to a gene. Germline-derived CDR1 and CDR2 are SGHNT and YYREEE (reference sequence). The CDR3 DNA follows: TGTGCCAGCAGCGCGGGACAGGGTAGTACCGGGGAGCTGTTTTTT. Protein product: CASSAGQGSTGELFF.

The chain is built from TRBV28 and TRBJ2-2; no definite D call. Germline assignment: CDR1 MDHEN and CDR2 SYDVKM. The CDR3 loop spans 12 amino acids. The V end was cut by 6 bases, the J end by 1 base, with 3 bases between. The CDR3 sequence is CASSWNTGELFF. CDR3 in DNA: TGTGCCAGCAGCTGGAACACCGGGGAGCTGTTTTTT.

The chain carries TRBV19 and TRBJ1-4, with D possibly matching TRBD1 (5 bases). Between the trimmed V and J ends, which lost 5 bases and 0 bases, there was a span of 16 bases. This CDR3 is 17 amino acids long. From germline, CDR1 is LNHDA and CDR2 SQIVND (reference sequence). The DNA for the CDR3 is TGTGCCAGTAGTCTCTCCGACAGCGTGACAACTAATGAAAAACTGTTTTTT. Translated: CASSLSDSVTTNEKLFF.